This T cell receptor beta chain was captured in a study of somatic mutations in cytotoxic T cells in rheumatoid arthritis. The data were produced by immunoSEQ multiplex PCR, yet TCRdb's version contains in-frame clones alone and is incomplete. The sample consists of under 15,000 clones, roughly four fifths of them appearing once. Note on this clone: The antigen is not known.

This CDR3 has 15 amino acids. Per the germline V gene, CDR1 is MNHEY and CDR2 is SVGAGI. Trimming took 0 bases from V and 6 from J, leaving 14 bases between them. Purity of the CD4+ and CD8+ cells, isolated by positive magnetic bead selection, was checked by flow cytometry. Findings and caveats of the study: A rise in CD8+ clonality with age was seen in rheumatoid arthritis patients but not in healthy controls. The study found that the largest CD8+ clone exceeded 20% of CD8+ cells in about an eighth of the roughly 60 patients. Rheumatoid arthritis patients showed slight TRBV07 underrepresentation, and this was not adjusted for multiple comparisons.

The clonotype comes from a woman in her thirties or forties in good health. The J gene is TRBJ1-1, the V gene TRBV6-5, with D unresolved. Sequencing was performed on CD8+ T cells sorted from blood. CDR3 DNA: TGTGCCAGCAGTTACTCGACTTTCGGCGGCGCTGAAGCTTTCTTT. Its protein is CASSYSTFGGAEAFF.